The next 15 T cell receptor beta chains were all read from a single sample in a study of OX40 agonist ivuxolimab in advanced cancers. Sequencing used immunoSEQ multiplex PCR; TCRdb keeps in-frame clones, though not all of them. The sample consists of fewer than 13,000 clones, more than 65% of them appearing once. The starting material was CD4+ or CD8+ T cells sorted from blood, obtained in a trial of the OX40 agonist ivuxolimab. The receptors come from an adult with an advanced solid tumor such as melanoma, head and neck, liver or kidney cancer.

The J gene is TRBJ2-1, the V gene TRBV27, with 10 bases matching TRBD1. The trim removed 5 bases at V and 14 bases at J, leaving 6 bases unmatched. The CDR3 is 12 amino acids. The germline gives CDR1 MNHEY, CDR2 SMNVEV (reference sequence). The chain's CDR3 is CASSATGTGEFF. In nucleotides, the CDR3 is TGTGCCAGCAGTGCCACCGGGACAGGGGAGTTCTTC.

This clone was observed once. The V gene is TRBV28, the J gene TRBJ1-3; D not certain. This CDR3 is built from 15 residues. V was shortened by 4 bases and J by 0 bases, with 10 bases between the two germline ends. Germline values: CDR1 MDHEN, CDR2 SYDVKM. Here the CDR3 DNA reads TGTGCCAGCAGTTCCTCCTTACTCTCTGGAAACACCATATATTTT. Translation: CASSSSLLSGNTIYF.

This chain uses TRBV12-5 with TRBJ2-1, with D unclear. V was shortened by 1 base and J by 13 bases, with 11 bases between the two germline ends. Looked up from germline, CDR1 is LGHNT and CDR2 is FRNRAP. The CDR3 length is 12 residues. The CDR3 reads CASGLGLVSQFF. The CDR3 nucleotides are TGTGCTAGTGGTTTGGGCCTTGTGAGCCAGTTCTTC.

The V gene is TRBV27, the J gene TRBJ2-3; D not certain. V shed 8 bases and J shed 6 bases, with 9 bases lying between them. Looked up from germline, CDR1 is MNHEY and CDR2 is SMNVEV (reference sequence). This CDR3 contains 11 residues. The CDR3 here is CASVKGDTQYF. The CDR3 DNA reads as TGTGCCAGCGTCAAAGGGGATACGCAGTATTTT.

This clone was detected only a few times. V is TRBV2 and J is TRBJ1-1, with no clear D. Germline CDR1 reads SNHLY; CDR2 reads FYNNEI. The CDR3 spans 14 residues. V lost 3 bases and J 7 bases, leaving 15 bases between the germline ends. CDR3 protein: CASSETRKDGEAFF. CDR3 bases: TGTGCCAGCAGTGAGACCCGAAAAGACGGTGAAGCTTTCTTT.

J is TRBJ2-5 and V is TRBV29-1; a weak D match, TRBD2 (6 bases). Per the germline V gene, CDR1 is SQVTM and CDR2 is ANQGSEA. Trimming left V 0 bases short and J 2 bases short, with 19 bases between. The CDR3 runs to 17 residues. The CDR3 sequence: CSVEEEGQDNKQETQYF. The CDR3 DNA follows: TGCAGCGTTGAAGAGGAGGGCCAGGACAACAAACAAGAGACCCAGTACTTC.

The CDR3 DNA sequence: TGTGCCAGCAGCGACGTTACCGGGACAGGGTACTATGGCTACACCTTC. It is translated as CASSDVTGTGYYGYTF. V and J are TRBV7-7 and TRBJ1-2, with TRBD1 matching over 9 bases. The V gene end was trimmed by 5 bases and the J gene end by 3 bases; junction bases not matched to a gene: 10. The CDR3 contains 16 residues. From germline, CDR1 is SSHAT and CDR2 FNYEAQ (reference sequence). Supplemented by reference TRBV7-7 and TRBJ1-2, the full variable domain reads GAGVSQSPRYKVTKRGQDVTLRCDPISSHATLYWYQQALGQGPEFLTYFNYEAQPDKSGLPSDRFSAERPEGSISTLTIQRTEQRDSAMYRCASSDVTGTGYYGYTFGSGTRLTVV.

This clone was found a few times. The chain carries TRBV28 and TRBJ2-1; no definite D call. Germline CDR1 is MDHEN and CDR2 is SYDVKM. This CDR3 has 15 residues. The V end was cut by 5 bases, the J end by 12 bases, with 23 bases between. The CDR3 region is CASSTDEPTRGWQFF. The CDR3 nucleotides read TGTGCCAGCAGTACGGACGAACCGACACGAGGATGGCAGTTCTTC.

In this sample, this clone turned up once. The rearrangement joins TRBV6-5 to TRBJ1-2; D gene unclear. The CDR3 length is 13 residues. V gave up 0 bases and J gave up 4 bases, with 6 bases separating them. From germline, CDR1 is MNHEY and CDR2 SVGAGI. The CDR3 DNA is TGTGCCAGCAGTTACTCTCAGACCTATGGCTACACCTTC. It encodes CASSYSQTYGYTF.

In regard to this clone: A far larger clone is a single base away, which makes a read error likely. This chain joins TRBV4-2 and TRBJ2-7; D is perhaps TRBD2 (6 bases). CDR1 is LGHNA, CDR2 YNFKEQ, per germline. Trimming removed 1 base at V and 5 bases at J, with 15 bases between. This CDR3 contains 15 residues. The CDR3 DNA sequence: TGTGCCAGCAGCCAAGGTATGGGAGGAACTGACGAGCAGTACTTC. This translates into CASSQGMGGTDEQYF.

This clone turned up a few times. V and J are TRBV10-3 and TRBJ2-1; TRBD2 matches 7 bases. The CDR3 length is 18 residues. Germline loops: CDR1 ENHRY, CDR2 SYGVKD. The junction had 20 bases not matched to a gene; V was cut back by 4 bases and J by 8 bases. The CDR3 DNA reads as TGTGCCATCAGTGTGGGCCTGACTAGCCTAATAATCAGCCATGAGCAGTTCTTC. This sequence encodes CAISVGLTSLIISHEQFF.

The chain couples TRBV4-3 to TRBJ2-7; D possibly corresponds to TRBD1 (5 bases). The length of the CDR3 is 18 residues. Germline V lookup: CDR1 LGHNA, CDR2 YSLEER. The germline V and J ends were trimmed by 0 bases and 1 base, with 19 bases remaining between them. CDR3 in amino acids: CASSQEQGVLSPSYEQYF. DNA of the CDR3: TGCGCCAGCAGCCAAGAACAAGGGGTCCTTTCCCCTTCCTACGAGCAGTACTTC.

The chain links TRBV4-2 to TRBJ2-4; D perhaps matches TRBD2 (7 bases). Germline V CDR1 and CDR2: LGHNA, YNFKEQ. V gave up 0 bases and J gave up 8 bases, with 11 bases separating them. The CDR3 is 14 amino acids. The CDR3 spells CASSQEGGADIQYF. CDR3 coding DNA: TGTGCCAGCAGCCAAGAGGGGGGGGCGGACATTCAGTACTTC.

The chain combines TRBV4-1 with TRBJ2-3; no reliable D call. The CDR3 is 16 residues long. Trimming shortened V by 2 bases and J by 0 bases, and 12 bases separated the two germline ends. Germline V gene sequence: CDR1 MGHRA, CDR2 YSYEKL. As DNA, the CDR3 is TGCGCCAGCAGCCAATGGAGAGCAACTAGCACAGATACGCAGTATTTT. It yields the protein CASSQWRATSTDTQYF.

The chain joins TRBV30 to TRBJ2-7; D might be TRBD2 (6 bases). Trimming shortened V by 0 bases and J by 5 bases, and 14 bases separated the two germline ends. The CDR3 is 14 amino acids. Germline V gives CDR1 GTSNPN, CDR2 SVGIG (reference sequence). The CDR3 DNA follows: TGTGCCTGGAGTGTATCGGGAGCGAGAAACGAGCAGTACTTC. Translating gives CAWSVSGARNEQYF.